This T cell receptor (beta chain) stems from a study of blood T cell repertoires in COVID-19. About the research overall: Whether acute or convalescent, the COVID-19 samples came from the United States, Italy and Spain.

Enrolment of Seattle patients took place during active infection, and they were followed longitudinally. As originally analysed: The assay estimated nucleated cells by amplifying reference gene primers. The method was immunoSEQ multiplex PCR; TCRdb's version includes in-frame clones alone and lacks a portion of them. That table supplies the V and J calls and clone size; D and trimming were determined from the DNA. The data hold about 140,000 clones, with approximately 90% observed a single time. V lost 4 bases and J lost 3, with 6 bases in between. This CDR3 contains 12 residues. The chain joins TRBV12-3 or TRBV12-4 to TRBJ1-1; D remains ambiguous. Sequencing input: peripheral blood. This receptor was taken from a human donor with COVID-19, enrolled during active disease. The donor label of this sample is uncertain. The chain's CDR3 is CASSYGDTEAFF. CDR3 DNA sequence: TGTGCCAGCAGTTACGGGGACACTGAAGCTTTCTTT.